Below, 27 T cell receptor beta chains from the same sample are listed, as sequenced in a study of neoadjuvant anti-PD-1 for oral cavity cancer. Some clones are missing from TCRdb's copy, which holds only in-frame ones; the method was immunoSEQ multiplex PCR. The sample holds around 14,000 clones, roughly 74% seen once. The sequenced sample was PBMCs, obtained before nivolumab (anti-PD-1) treatment. The receptors here all came from a person aged 35-79 years with oral cavity squamous cell carcinoma.

The chain couples TRBV10-3 to TRBJ1-6; 8 bases agree with TRBD1. In germline, CDR1 is ENHRY, CDR2 SYGVKD. The CDR3 extends over 15 amino acids. Germline trimming cut 6 bases from V and 8 bases from J; bases unmatched to any gene: 9. The CDR3 here is CAISRTGYIDSPLHF. DNA for the CDR3: TGTGCCATCAGCAGGACAGGGTATATAGATTCACCCCTCCACTTT.

This clone was counted between two and nine times. The chain combines TRBV2 with TRBJ2-1; D unresolved. Germline V gene sequence: CDR1 SNHLY, CDR2 FYNNEI. V lost 6 bases and J 4 bases, leaving 13 bases between the germline ends. The CDR3 spans 14 residues. CDR3 in DNA: TGTGCCAGCAGCGTCCGCTTCTATTACAATGAGCAGTTCTTC. This translates into CASSVRFYYNEQFF.

The V gene is TRBV11-2, the J gene TRBJ1-1, with a weak D call TRBD1 (5 bases). Germline-derived CDR1 and CDR2 are SGHAT and FQNNGV. V lost 3 bases to trimming and J lost 1 base, with 9 bases between them. The CDR3 covers 14 residues. CDR3 loop: CASSFVRGNTEAFF. DNA of the CDR3: TGTGCCAGCAGCTTTGTAAGGGGGAACACTGAAGCTTTCTTT.

The rearrangement links TRBV5-1 to TRBJ2-7; tentatively, D is TRBD1 (6 bases). The CDR3 covers 15 residues. Germline V lookup: CDR1 SGHRS, CDR2 YFSETQ. V shed 3 bases and J shed 6 bases, with 19 bases lying between them. The CDR3 sequence is CASSWLGAGLSEQYF. The CDR3 DNA is TGCGCCAGCAGCTGGCTGGGGGCCGGTCTAAGCGAGCAGTACTTC.

This clone was picked up a small number of times. The chain uses TRBV5-1 and TRBJ1-1; D gene unclear. CDR3 length: 13 amino acids. Germline values: CDR1 SGHRS, CDR2 YFSETQ. The V end was cut by 5 bases, the J end by 0 bases, with 8 bases between. CDR3 DNA sequence: TGCGCCAGCAGTTCACGGATGAACACTGAAGCTTTCTTT. Protein: CASSSRMNTEAFF.

The gene calls are TRBV7-6 and TRBJ1-2; tentative D call: TRBD1 (5 bases). Germline V gives CDR1 SGHVS, CDR2 FNYEAQ. This CDR3 has 17 amino acids. V gave up 2 bases and J gave up 8 bases, with 24 bases separating them. The CDR3 reads CASSLIPRGKAGLGYTF. The CDR3 bases are TGTGCCAGCAGCTTAATACCCCGGGGGAAGGCTGGGTTAGGCTACACCTTC. The full variable domain, its missing parts supplied by reference TRBV7-6 and TRBJ1-2, is GAGVSQSPRYKVTKRGQDVALRCDPISGHVSLYWYRQALGQGPEFLTYFNYEAQQDKSGLPNDRFSAERPEGSISTLTIQRTEQRDSAMYRCASSLIPRGKAGLGYTFGSGTRLTVV.

The chain recombines TRBV6-1 with TRBJ1-1, with D possibly being TRBD1 (6 bases). Germline CDR1 and CDR2: MNHNS and SASEGT. V was shortened by 5 bases and J by 3 bases, with 16 bases between the two germline ends. The CDR3 totals 15 residues. As DNA, the CDR3 is TGTGCCAGCAGTCCGACGAACAGGGTGGACACTGAAGCTTTCTTT. Amino acids: CASSPTNRVDTEAFF.

The gene calls are TRBV11-2 and TRBJ2-1, with D perhaps being TRBD1 or TRBD2 (5 bases each). CDR1 is SGHAT, CDR2 FQNNGV, per germline. CDR3 length equals 13 residues. The V end was cut by 2 bases, the J end by 6 bases, with 8 bases between. The CDR3 is CASSLIGTNEQFF. The DNA of the CDR3 is TGTGCCAGCAGCTTAATAGGGACCAATGAGCAGTTCTTC.

The V and J genes are TRBV6-5 and TRBJ2-7; D is tentatively TRBD1 or TRBD2 (6 bases each). Germline assignment: CDR1 MNHEY and CDR2 SVGAGI. CDR3 length: 14 residues. V was trimmed by 6 bases and J by 2 bases, leaving 14 bases between them. In nucleotides, the CDR3 is TGTGCCAGCAGAAGCTCGGGGGACACCTACGAGCAGTACTTC. Translated: CASRSSGDTYEQYF.

This sequence joins TRBV11-3 and TRBJ2-1, with D possibly being TRBD1 (6 bases). V was cut by 2 bases and J by 4 bases, with 18 bases left in between. This CDR3 region has 17 residues. Per the germline V gene, CDR1 is SGHNT and CDR2 is YENEEA. CDR3 amino acids: CASSLSENRVLYNEQFF. Here the CDR3 DNA reads TGTGCCAGCAGCTTATCGGAAAACAGGGTACTTTACAATGAGCAGTTCTTC.

The chain recombines TRBV27 with TRBJ2-7, with D tentatively TRBD2 (5 bases). V dropped 2 bases and J dropped 1 base, with 9 bases sitting between them. Germline loops: CDR1 MNHEY, CDR2 SMNVEV (reference sequence). The CDR3 has 14 residues. CDR3 coding DNA: TGTGCCAGCAGTTTAGACTACAGATCCTACGAGCAGTACTTC. This codes for CASSLDYRSYEQYF.

The V call is TRBV18, the J call TRBJ2-7; the match to TRBD2 covers 12 bases. Unmatched junction bases numbered 0, after V lost 3 bases and J lost 3 bases. Germline V gene lookup returns CDR1 KGHSH and CDR2 LQKENI. This CDR3 contains 14 residues. CDR3 DNA: TGTGCCAGCTCACCGACTAGCGGGAGCTACGAGCAGTACTTC. This sequence encodes CASSPTSGSYEQYF. Looking up the rest from reference TRBV18 and TRBJ2-7 gives the full variable domain: NAGVMQNPRHLVRRRGQEARLRCSPMKGHSHVYWYRQLPEEGLKFMVYLQKENIIDESGMPKERFSAEFPKEGPSILRIQQVVRGDSAAYFCASSPTSGSYEQYFGPGTRLTVT.

The gene calls are TRBV1 and TRBJ1-1; TRBD1 was called by the table and not checked on the DNA. TRBV1 counts as a pseudogene. The CDR3 has 16 amino acids. This CDR3 reads CTSSHHPRRVNTEAFF. DNA of the CDR3: TGCACCAGCAGCCATCACCCCCGCAGGGTGAACACTGAAGCTTTCTTT.

The gene calls are TRBV11-1 and TRBJ1-1, with 8 nucleotides matching TRBD1. CDR1 is SGHAT, CDR2 FQDESV, per germline (reference sequence). V was pared by 1 base and J by 10 bases, with 8 bases of the junction left unmatched. This CDR3 region has 14 residues. DNA of the CDR3: TGTGCCAGCAGCTTAGGTATGGACAGGGTGGTAGCTTTCTTT. It is translated as CASSLGMDRVVAFF.

The chain has TRBV7-9 and TRBJ2-1; D remains unclear. V gave up 3 bases and J gave up 0 bases, with 9 bases separating them. CDR3 length: 15 amino acids. Germline loops: CDR1 SEHNR, CDR2 FQNEAQ (reference sequence). DNA for the CDR3: TGTGCCAGCAGCTTTAGTGTTAGCTCCTACAATGAGCAGTTCTTC. Its protein product is CASSFSVSSYNEQFF.

The chain joins TRBV6-1 to TRBJ2-3; 11 nucleotides match TRBD2. CDR1 MNHNS and CDR2 SASEGT come from the germline V gene. The CDR3 spans 15 residues. V lost 4 bases and J lost 9; bases outside the gene matches: 9. The CDR3 is CASSVYSGGAGTQYF. CDR3 DNA sequence: TGTGCCAGCAGTGTATATAGCGGGGGGGCCGGGACGCAGTATTTT.

The genes are TRBV5-4 and TRBJ2-5, with TRBD2 matching over 14 bases. Germline V lookup: CDR1 SGHNT, CDR2 YYREEE (reference sequence). V lost 4 bases to trimming and J lost 5 bases; unmatched junction nucleotides: 7. The CDR3 is 16 amino acids. CDR3 coding DNA: TGTGCCAGCAGCCAGACTAGCGGGGGGGCCATGGAGACCCAGTACTTC. Protein product: CASSQTSGGAMETQYF.

The table lists this clone with a count of one. CDR3 nucleotide sequence: TGCAGCGTTGAAGTTTCCACAGGGGGCAACTACGAGCAGTACTTC. Encoded protein: CSVEVSTGGNYEQYF. J is TRBJ2-7 and V is TRBV29-1, with TRBD1 identical over 9 bases. This CDR3 is 15 amino acids long. V shed 1 base and J 3 bases; nucleotides not matched to a gene: 7. Germline V gene data show CDR1 as SQVTM and CDR2 as ANQGSEA.

This clone is a singleton in its sample. The gene calls are TRBV19 and TRBJ2-7; 7 nucleotides line up with TRBD1. The CDR3 is 17 amino acids. After removal of 0 bases from V and 3 bases from J, the junction contained 11 bases not matched to a gene. The germline gives CDR1 LNHDA, CDR2 SQIVND (reference sequence). Here the CDR3 reads CASSIDLRSGGIYEQYF. CDR3 coding DNA: TGTGCCAGTAGTATAGATCTAAGGTCAGGGGGAATCTACGAGCAGTACTTC. The complete variable domain, with remaining parts taken from reference TRBV19 and TRBJ2-7, reads DGGITQSPKYLFRKEGQNVTLSCEQNLNHDAMYWYRQDPGQGLRLIYYSQIVNDFQKGDIAEGYSVSREKKESFPLTVTSAQKNPTAFYLCASSIDLRSGGIYEQYFGPGTRLTVT.

V and J are TRBV27 and TRBJ1-1; D is ambiguous. Looked up from germline, CDR1 is MNHEY and CDR2 is SMNVEV (reference sequence). The V gene lost 3 bases and the J gene lost 5 bases, with 10 bases spanning the gap. The CDR3 spans 13 residues. CDR3 sequence reads: CASSFSRRTEAFF. The DNA of the CDR3 is TGTGCCAGCAGTTTTTCACGGAGAACTGAAGCTTTCTTT.

The rearrangement joins TRBV28 to TRBJ1-3; no clear D. V dropped 2 bases and J dropped 5 bases, with 4 bases sitting between them. This CDR3 contains 12 residues. The germline CDR1 and CDR2 sequences are MDHEN and SYDVKM. The CDR3 here is CASSLRRNTIYF. CDR3 bases: TGTGCCAGCAGTTTAAGAAGAAACACCATATATTTT. The variable domain in full, with the rest retrieved from reference TRBV28 and TRBJ1-3, is DVKVTQSSRYLVKRTGEKVFLECVQDMDHENMFWYRQDPGLGLRLIYFSYDVKMKEKGDIPEGYSVSREKKERFSLILESASTNQTSMYLCASSLRRNTIYFGEGSWLTVV.

The V call is TRBV10-3, the J call TRBJ1-2; 8 bases align to TRBD1. The V and J ends lost 5 bases and 4 bases, in that order; junction bases with no gene match: 6. From germline, CDR1 is ENHRY and CDR2 SYGVKD. This CDR3 has 14 amino acids. The CDR3 DNA reads as TGTGCCATCAGTCCGGGACAGGAGGTCTATGGCTACACCTTC. It codes for CAISPGQEVYGYTF.

This chain joins TRBV7-9 and TRBJ2-1; D may be TRBD2 (5 bases). V shed 4 bases and J shed 6 bases, with 10 bases lying between them. CDR1 SEHNR and CDR2 FQNEAQ come from the germline V gene (reference sequence). This CDR3 is 13 amino acids long. The CDR3 region is CASSSVRVNEQFF. The CDR3 DNA follows: TGTGCCAGCAGCTCCGTGAGGGTCAATGAGCAGTTCTTC.

The chain couples TRBV30 to TRBJ1-5; D perhaps matches TRBD1 (5 bases). The germline V gene has CDR1 GTSNPN and CDR2 SVGIG (reference sequence). This CDR3 contains 14 residues. Trimming cost V 2 bases and J 0 bases, with 8 bases left between them. In nucleotides, the CDR3 is TGTGCCTGGAGTACAGGTACTAGCAATCAGCCCCAGCATTTT. Translated, it gives CAWSTGTSNQPQHF.

This clone has just a few counts. The chain has TRBV5-1 and TRBJ2-7; D might be TRBD2 (6 bases). Trimming cost V 4 bases and J 3 bases, with 8 bases left between them. The CDR3 runs 12 residues. Germline CDR1 SGHRS, CDR2 YFSETQ. The DNA for the CDR3 is TGCGCCAGCAGCCAGGGACTCTACGAGCAGTACTTC. Amino acids: CASSQGLYEQYF.

This clone was seen only a few times. This sequence joins TRBV7-6 and TRBJ2-7; D may be TRBD1 (5 bases). Per the germline V gene, CDR1 is SGHVS and CDR2 is FNYEAQ. The ends were cut back, 5 bases at V and 4 bases at J, with 15 bases in the middle. The CDR3 spans 14 residues. For the CDR3, the DNA is TGTGCCAGCAGCCCTCCGGACAACAAATACGAGCAGTACTTC. Translating gives CASSPPDNKYEQYF.

This chain uses TRBV20-1 with TRBJ2-1; D is ambiguous. The CDR3 runs to 11 residues. V was pared by 6 bases and J by 6 bases, with 9 bases between. Per germline, CDR1 DFQATT and CDR2 SNEGSKA (reference sequence). As DNA, the CDR3 is TGCAGTGCCTCTTTTATCAATGAGCAGTTCTTC. It is translated as CSASFINEQFF.